What follows are 23 T cell receptor beta chains derived from one specimen sequenced in a study of cytomegalovirus exposure and HLA in healthy donors (dated by TCRdb to the late 2010s). The library was made by the immunoSEQ multiplex PCR assay. For the multiplex PCR, a mixture combining 60 forward primers for TCR Vbeta segments and 13 reverse primers for TCR Jbeta segments was used. TCRdb retrieved this table from immuneACCESS and kept in-frame rearrangements only. Not all clones are present; in checked studies, unresolved V genes account for under half, and no reason is known for the remainder. Here the sample has about 150,000 clones; around three quarters occur a single time. Of the sample, over 2% is held by the ten largest clones. The specimen sequenced was PBMCs. These receptors were collected from a middle-aged man in good health and CMV-seronegative.

V is TRBV28 and J is TRBJ2-1, with 8 nucleotides matching TRBD2. Germline CDR1 and CDR2: MDHEN and SYDVKM. V shed 7 bases, J shed 8 bases, and the junction held 10 bases outside the gene matches. CDR3 length: 14 residues. In nucleotides, the CDR3 is TGTGCCAGCATCTCGGGAGGGTTTACGCATGAGCAGTTCTTC. It encodes CASISGGFTHEQFF. Based on the CDR3 plus reference TRBV28 and TRBJ2-1, the full variable domain is DVKVTQSSRYLVKRTGEKVFLECVQDMDHENMFWYRQDPGLGLRLIYFSYDVKMKEKGDIPEGYSVSREKKERFSLILESASTNQTSMYLCASISGGFTHEQFFGPGTRLTVL.

The chain links TRBV5-1 to TRBJ1-3, with D possibly TRBD1 on 6 matching bases. Germline CDR1 reads SGHRS; CDR2 reads YFSETQ. The germline V and J ends were trimmed by 3 bases and 3 bases, with 13 bases remaining between them. The CDR3 spans 15 residues. The CDR3 is CASSSDRSYGNTIYF. In DNA, the CDR3 is TGCGCCAGCAGCTCCGACAGGTCATATGGAAACACCATATATTTT.

The chain carries TRBV7-9 and TRBJ1-4, with D possibly being TRBD1 (6 bases). V lost 4 bases and J 10 bases, leaving 16 bases between the germline ends. Per germline, CDR1 SEHNR and CDR2 FQNEAQ (reference sequence). CDR3 size: 14 residues. The chain's CDR3 is CASSSLQGLGKLFF. CDR3 nucleotides: TGTGCCAGCAGCTCACTACAGGGTTTAGGAAAACTGTTTTTT.

The J gene is TRBJ2-7, the V gene TRBV19, with TRBD2 as a possible D gene (5 bases). From germline, CDR1 is LNHDA and CDR2 SQIVND (reference sequence). V lost 2 bases, J lost 6 bases, and 14 bases lay in between. This CDR3 is built from 14 residues. The CDR3 DNA reads TGTGCCAGTAGTATAAACCGCGGAGGAGCCGAGCAGTACTTC. This translates into CASSINRGGAEQYF. Looking up the rest from reference TRBV19 and TRBJ2-7 gives the full variable domain: DGGITQSPKYLFRKEGQNVTLSCEQNLNHDAMYWYRQDPGQGLRLIYYSQIVNDFQKGDIAEGYSVSREKKESFPLTVTSAQKNPTAFYLCASSINRGGAEQYFGPGTRLTVT.

The V call is TRBV10-2, the J call TRBJ2-3; 15 bases align to TRBD2. J was trimmed by 2 bases and V by 8 bases; bases with no gene match: 14. This CDR3 is built from 19 residues. CDR1 is WSHSY and CDR2 is SAAADI in the germline V gene. The CDR3 region is CASDGTSGGTQGNTDTQYF. DNA of the CDR3: TGCGCCAGCGATGGGACTAGCGGGGGGACACAGGGAAACACAGATACGCAGTATTTT.

This chain uses TRBV12-5 with TRBJ1-6, with 7 bases matching TRBD1. Germline V gene data show CDR1 as LGHNT and CDR2 as FRNRAP. CDR3 length: 16 amino acids. V shed 3 bases and J 1 base; nucleotides not matched to a gene: 3. The CDR3 loop is CASGLTQGSYNSPLHF. The CDR3, as DNA: TGTGCTAGTGGTTTAACACAGGGGTCCTATAATTCACCCCTCCACTTT.

The chain carries TRBV5-6 and TRBJ1-2, with D possibly matching TRBD1 (6 bases). Germline V gives CDR1 SGHDT, CDR2 YYEEEE. The germline V and J ends were trimmed by 4 bases and 5 bases, with 15 bases remaining between them. The CDR3 consists of 14 residues. The DNA for the CDR3 is TGTGCCAGCAGCGGATGGGGTACAGGGTATGGCTACACCTTC. This translates into CASSGWGTGYGYTF.

A few counts support this clone. The V gene is TRBV13, the J gene TRBJ2-2; D not resolved. Germline values: CDR1 PRHDT, CDR2 FYEKMQ (reference sequence). The length of the CDR3 is 14 residues. The V gene lost 2 bases and the J gene lost 0 bases, with 4 bases spanning the gap. CDR3 residues: CASSLYSNTGELFF. Written as DNA, the CDR3 is TGTGCCAGCAGCTTATACTCGAACACCGGGGAGCTGTTTTTT.

The rearrangement joins TRBV5-6 to TRBJ1-4, with D unresolved. The CDR3 is made up of 13 amino acids. Germline-derived CDR1 and CDR2 are SGHDT and YYEEEE. With 1 base removed from V and 3 bases from J, the gap between germline ends came to 4 bases. The CDR3 loop reads CASSLTANEKLFF. The CDR3, as DNA: TGTGCCAGCAGCTTGACAGCTAATGAAAAACTGTTTTTT.

The chain employs TRBV7-2 and TRBJ2-7, with D possibly matching TRBD2 (5 bases). Per the germline V gene, CDR1 is SGHTA and CDR2 is FQGNSA. Trimming took off 3 bases at V and 3 bases at J, with 12 bases between the two ends. The CDR3 has 14 amino acids. The DNA of the CDR3 is TGTGCCAGCAGCTTCGGCGGGCTTAGCTACGAGCAGTACTTC. Translating it yields CASSFGGLSYEQYF. Full variable domain (missing parts from reference TRBV7-2 and TRBJ2-7): GAGVSQSPSNKVTEKGKDVELRCDPISGHTALYWYRQSLGQGLEFLIYFQGNSAPDKSGLPSDRFSAERTGGSVSTLTIQRTQQEDSAVYLCASSFGGLSYEQYFGPGTRLTVT.

Only one count was recorded for this clone. The genes are TRBV9 and TRBJ2-5; the D gene is possibly TRBD2 (6 bases). Deletions cut 3 bases from V and 5 bases from J, with 14 bases between. The CDR3 sequence is 14 residues long. From germline, CDR1 is SGDLS and CDR2 YYNGEE. Here the CDR3 DNA reads TGTGCCAGCAGCGCCGGAGGGGCCTGGGAGACCCAGTACTTC. This translates into CASSAGGAWETQYF. Using reference TRBV9 and TRBJ2-5 for the parts outside the CDR3, the full variable domain is DSGVTQTPKHLITATGQRVTLRCSPRSGDLSVYWYQQSLDQGLQFLIQYYNGEERAKGNILERFSAQQFPDLHSELNLSSLELGDSALYFCASSAGGAWETQYFGPGTRLLVL.

The rearrangement joins TRBV2 to TRBJ2-7; the match to TRBD1 covers 7 bases. Per germline, CDR1 SNHLY and CDR2 FYNNEI. CDR3 length: 13 amino acids. V dropped 7 bases and J dropped 2; count of bases not matched to a gene: 5. CDR3 sequence: CASKVTGTYEQYF. The DNA of the CDR3 is TGTGCCAGCAAGGTGACAGGGACCTACGAGCAGTACTTC.

J is TRBJ1-1 and V is TRBV2, with unresolved D. Trimming stripped 6 bases from V and 1 base from J, with 12 bases between. CDR1 is SNHLY, CDR2 FYNNEI, per germline. The CDR3 extends over 14 amino acids. CDR3 loop: CASRNSAWNTEAFF. In DNA form, the CDR3 reads TGTGCCAGCAGGAACAGTGCCTGGAACACTGAAGCTTTCTTT.

V gene TRBV6-5 combines with J gene TRBJ2-7; TRBD1 matches 8 bases. Germline-derived CDR1 and CDR2 are MNHEY and SVGAGI. The CDR3 contains 14 residues. J was trimmed by 9 bases and V by 5 bases; bases with no gene match: 12. This chain's CDR3 is CASSPGQAVAAQYF. DNA of the CDR3: TGTGCCAGCAGTCCGGGACAGGCCGTAGCTGCGCAGTACTTC.

The J gene is TRBJ2-2, the V gene TRBV7-2, with 9 positions matching TRBD2. The trim removed 3 bases at V and 2 bases at J, leaving 4 bases unmatched. The length of the CDR3 is 16 residues. Germline CDR1 and CDR2: SGHTA and FQGNSA. The CDR3 here is CASSFQLAGNTGELFF. The CDR3 nucleotides are TGTGCCAGCAGCTTCCAACTAGCGGGTAACACCGGGGAGCTGTTTTTT.

V and J are TRBV7-9 and TRBJ2-5; tentative D call: TRBD2 (5 bases). Trimming removed 7 bases at V and 3 bases at J, with 12 bases between. This CDR3 has 13 amino acids. Germline V gene lookup returns CDR1 SEHNR and CDR2 FQNEAQ (reference sequence). The CDR3 here is CASIAGAEETQYF. The CDR3 DNA reads as TGTGCCAGCATCGCCGGAGCGGAAGAGACCCAGTACTTC.

The V gene is TRBV10-2, the J gene TRBJ2-3; 10 nucleotides line up with TRBD2. With 5 bases clipped from V and 4 bases from J, the junction kept 3 bases outside the gene matches. The V gene's germline CDR1 is WSHSY and CDR2 SAAADI. The CDR3 is 14 amino acids. CDR3: CASSRSGGADTQYF. The CDR3 nucleotides are TGCGCCAGCAGTCGGAGCGGGGGGGCAGATACGCAGTATTTT.

The genes are TRBV5-6 and TRBJ1-1, with D perhaps TRBD1 (5 bases). The length of the CDR3 is 16 residues. CDR1 and CDR2 (germline): SGHDT, YYEEEE. Trimming took 4 bases from V and 2 from J, leaving 18 bases between them. The CDR3 coding sequence is TGTGCCAGCAGCCCCAGCGCAGGGCTTTATAACACTGAAGCTTTCTTT. Translation gives CASSPSAGLYNTEAFF.

The chain has TRBV29-1 and TRBJ2-5; D is unclear. Between the trimmed V and J ends, which lost 2 bases and 5 bases, there was a span of 6 bases. CDR3 length equals 11 residues. Germline CDR1 SQVTM, CDR2 ANQGSEA. CDR3 in amino acids: CSVELAETQYF. DNA for the CDR3: TGCAGCGTTGAATTGGCCGAGACCCAGTACTTC.

The chain is built from TRBV2 and TRBJ2-7, with TRBD1 matching 9 bases. From germline, CDR1 is SNHLY and CDR2 FYNNEI. Trimming removed 7 bases from V and 4 bases from J; junction bases left unmatched: 8. The CDR3 is 14 amino acids. CDR3 bases: TGTGCCAGCACAATCGGGACAGGGCGATACGAGCAGTACTTC. Amino acid sequence: CASTIGTGRYEQYF.

This chain uses TRBV2 with TRBJ2-7; D gene unclear. Deletions cut 1 base from V and 2 bases from J, with 9 bases between. The CDR3 contains 14 residues. Germline V gives CDR1 SNHLY, CDR2 FYNNEI. The CDR3 region has the DNA TGTGCCAGCAGTGAAGGGCAGTCCCCCTACGAGCAGTACTTC. Amino acid sequence: CASSEGQSPYEQYF.

This chain links TRBV7-3 with TRBJ1-6; tentative D call: TRBD1 (6 bases). The CDR3 totals 15 residues. CDR1 SGHTA and CDR2 FQGTGA come from the germline V gene. Trimming removed 2 bases from V and 5 bases from J, with 10 bases in between. CDR3 nucleotides: TGTGCCAGCAGCTTACAGGGACAAGATAATTCACCCCTCCACTTT. Its protein is CASSLQGQDNSPLHF.

This clone was picked up a small number of times. The chain employs TRBV5-1 and TRBJ1-1; 10 bases align to TRBD1. V shed 6 bases, J shed 2 bases, and the junction held 19 bases outside the gene matches. This CDR3 spans 19 amino acids. CDR1 and CDR2 (germline): SGHRS, YFSETQ. The DNA for the CDR3 is TGCGCCAGCAAGTCACCGAACACCTCCGGGACAGGGGATAACACTGAAGCTTTCTTT. This encodes CASKSPNTSGTGDNTEAFF. The full variable domain, in which reference TRBV5-1 and TRBJ1-1 provide the parts outside the CDR3, is KAGVTQTPRYLIKTRGQQVTLSCSPISGHRSVSWYQQTPGQGLQFLFEYFSETQRNKGNFPGRFSGRQFSNSRSEMNVSTLELGDSALYLCASKSPNTSGTGDNTEAFFGQGTRLTVV.